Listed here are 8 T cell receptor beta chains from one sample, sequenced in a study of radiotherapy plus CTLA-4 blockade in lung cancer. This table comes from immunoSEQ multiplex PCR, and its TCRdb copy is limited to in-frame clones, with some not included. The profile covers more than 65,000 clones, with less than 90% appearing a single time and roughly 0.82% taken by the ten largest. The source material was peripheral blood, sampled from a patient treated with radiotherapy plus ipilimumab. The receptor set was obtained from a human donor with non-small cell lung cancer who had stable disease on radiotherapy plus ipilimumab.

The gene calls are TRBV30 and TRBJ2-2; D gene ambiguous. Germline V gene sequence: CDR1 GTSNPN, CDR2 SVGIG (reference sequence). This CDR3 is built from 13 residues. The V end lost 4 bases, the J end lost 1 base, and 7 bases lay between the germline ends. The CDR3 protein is CAWTRMNTGELFF. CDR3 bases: TGTGCCTGGACCCGTATGAACACCGGGGAGCTGTTTTTT.

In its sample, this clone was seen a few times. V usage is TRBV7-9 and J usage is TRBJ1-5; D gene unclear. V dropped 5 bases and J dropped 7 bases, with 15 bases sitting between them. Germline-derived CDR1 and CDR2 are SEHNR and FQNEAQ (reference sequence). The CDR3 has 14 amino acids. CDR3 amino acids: CASSQDGVGQPQHF. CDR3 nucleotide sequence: TGTGCCAGCAGCCAAGATGGGGTGGGACAGCCCCAGCATTTT.

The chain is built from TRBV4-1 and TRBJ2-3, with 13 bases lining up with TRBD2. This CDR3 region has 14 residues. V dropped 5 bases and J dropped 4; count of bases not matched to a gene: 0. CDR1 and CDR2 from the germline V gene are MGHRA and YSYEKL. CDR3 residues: CASSGLAGADTQYF. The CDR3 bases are TGCGCCAGCAGCGGACTAGCGGGAGCAGATACGCAGTATTTT.

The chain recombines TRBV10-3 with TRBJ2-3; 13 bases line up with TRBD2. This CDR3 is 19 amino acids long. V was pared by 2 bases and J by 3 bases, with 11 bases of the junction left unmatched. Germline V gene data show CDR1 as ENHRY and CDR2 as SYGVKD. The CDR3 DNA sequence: TGTGCCATCAGTGAGCCCCCCGGGACTAGCGGGACCAGTACAGATACGCAGTATTTT. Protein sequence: CAISEPPGTSGTSTDTQYF.

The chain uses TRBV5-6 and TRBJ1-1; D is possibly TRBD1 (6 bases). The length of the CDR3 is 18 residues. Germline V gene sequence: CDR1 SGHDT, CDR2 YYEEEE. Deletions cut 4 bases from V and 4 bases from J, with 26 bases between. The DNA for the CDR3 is TGTGCCAGCAGCGATCAATTCTCGCTTCAGGGGCTTAGCACTGAAGCTTTCTTT. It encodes CASSDQFSLQGLSTEAFF.

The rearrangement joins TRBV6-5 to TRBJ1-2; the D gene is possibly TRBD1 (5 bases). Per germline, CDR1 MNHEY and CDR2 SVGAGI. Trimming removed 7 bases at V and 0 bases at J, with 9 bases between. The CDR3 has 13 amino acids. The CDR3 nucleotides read TGTGCCAGCAAGGACAATACTAACTATGGCTACACCTTC. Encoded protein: CASKDNTNYGYTF.

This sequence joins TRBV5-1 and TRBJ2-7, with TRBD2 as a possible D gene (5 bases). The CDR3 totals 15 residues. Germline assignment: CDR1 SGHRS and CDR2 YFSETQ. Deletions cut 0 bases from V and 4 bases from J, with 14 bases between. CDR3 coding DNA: TGCGCCAGCAGCTTGGATACGGGGAAACAGTACGAGCAGTACTTC. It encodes CASSLDTGKQYEQYF.

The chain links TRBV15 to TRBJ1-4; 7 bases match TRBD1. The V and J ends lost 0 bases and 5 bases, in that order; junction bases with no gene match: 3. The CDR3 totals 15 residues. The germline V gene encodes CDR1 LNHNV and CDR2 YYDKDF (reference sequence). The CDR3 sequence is CATSRDTGENEKLFF. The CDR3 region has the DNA TGTGCCACCAGCAGAGATACAGGGGAGAATGAAAAACTGTTTTTT.